Each of the 9 T cell receptor beta chains below was sequenced from the same sample in a study of CD8 T cells in ankylosing spondylitis. Broader study findings: Made up of eight highly homologous variants, a TCR beta motif appeared characteristic of ankylosing spondylitis blood.

These receptors' targets are unknown. TCRdb re-called the 5' RACE reads through MiXCR, storing one row per CDR3 protein. The table includes hundreds of thousands of distinct CDR3 sequences, more than 25% detected once. The specimen was blood, either unsorted or a sorted T cell fraction (not recorded which). The source of these receptors is a male donor with ankylosing spondylitis.

The CDR3 region is CASRIQGGTEAFF. The CDR3 DNA reads as TGTGCCAGCAGGATACAGGGGGGGACTGAAGCTTTCTTT. The chain combines TRBV12-3 or TRBV12-4 with TRBJ1-1, with TRBD1 identical over 8 bases. The CDR3 spans 13 residues. V shed 6 bases and J 5 bases; nucleotides not matched to a gene: 5.

This clonotype was picked up a small number of times. The chain carries TRBV6-1 and TRBJ2-4; TRBD1 matches 8 bases. The CDR3 runs 15 residues. Per germline, CDR1 MNHNS and CDR2 SASEGT. V shed 5 bases and J 2 bases; nucleotides not matched to a gene: 5. This CDR3 is CASSRDRRTKNIQYF. The DNA for the CDR3 is TGTGCCAGCAGTAGGGACAGGCGCACCAAAAACATTCAGTACTTC.

This clonotype was seen only a few times. The chain combines TRBV10-3 with TRBJ2-3, with 8 bases matching TRBD1. Germline V lookup: CDR1 ENHRY, CDR2 SYGVKD. V was pared by 1 base and J by 5 bases, with 5 bases of the junction left unmatched. This CDR3 spans 15 amino acids. As DNA, the CDR3 is TGTGCCATCAGTGAGTTTCAGGGGGCCTTAGATACGCAGTATTTT. It yields the protein CAISEFQGALDTQYF.

This clonotype was found a few times. The chain uses TRBV4-2 and TRBJ2-1, with TRBD2 identical over 14 bases. The CDR3 is made up of 15 amino acids. The J segment lost 6 bases and the V segment lost 6 bases, leaving 4 bases of the junction unmatched. In germline, CDR1 is LGHNA, CDR2 YNFKEQ. CDR3 loop: CASSQGLAGANEQFF. The CDR3 DNA reads as TGTGCCAGCAGTCAGGGACTAGCGGGAGCCAATGAGCAGTTCTTC.

The chain uses TRBV29-1 and TRBJ2-7; the D is unclear. Germline-derived CDR1 and CDR2 are SQVTM and ANQGSEA. The CDR3 has 12 residues. V lost 1 base, J lost 5 bases, and 9 bases lay in between. In nucleotides, the CDR3 is TGCAGCGTTGAAGCCGAGCTCGACGAGCAGTACTTC. The encoded protein is CSVEAELDEQYF.

The chain recombines TRBV7-2 with TRBJ1-2, with TRBD1 as a possible D gene (6 bases). This CDR3 spans 15 amino acids. CDR1 and CDR2 (germline): SGHTA, FQGNSA. Deletions cut 5 bases from V and 0 bases from J, with 13 bases between. The CDR3 is CASSLFRTANYGYTF. Here the CDR3 DNA reads TGTGCCAGCAGCCTATTTCGGACAGCTAACTATGGCTACACCTTC.

This clonotype was observed a handful of times. The gene calls are TRBV20-1 and TRBJ1-2, with 7 bases aligning to TRBD1. CDR3 length equals 12 residues. The V segment lost 3 bases and the J segment 8 bases; nucleotides outside the gene matches: 6. Germline V lookup: CDR1 DFQATT, CDR2 SNEGSKA (reference sequence). This CDR3 is CSASRDSGGYTF. CDR3 nucleotides: TGCAGTGCTAGTAGGGACAGCGGAGGCTACACCTTC.

The gene calls are TRBV5-5 and TRBJ2-5, with 11 bases fitting TRBD2. V lost 4 bases, J lost 6 bases, and 14 bases stayed unmatched. Looked up from germline, CDR1 is SGHKS and CDR2 is YYEKEE (reference sequence). CDR3 length: 17 amino acids. The CDR3 DNA reads TGTGCCAGCAGCGAGGCCATACTAGCGGGAGAGTCACAGACCCAGTACTTC. Protein: CASSEAILAGESQTQYF.

In its sample, this clonotype was seen a few times. The chain joins TRBV5-1 to TRBJ2-3, with a tentative D call TRBD2 (5 bases). The length of the CDR3 is 16 residues. Germline assignment: CDR1 SGHRS and CDR2 YFSETQ. V shed 4 bases and J shed 0 bases, with 15 bases lying between them. The CDR3 DNA sequence: TGCGCCAGCAGCCCGAGAGAGGGAGTAAGCACAGATACGCAGTATTTT. Its translation: CASSPREGVSTDTQYF. Based on the CDR3 plus reference TRBV5-1 and TRBJ2-3, the full variable domain is KAGVTQTPRYLIKTRGQQVTLSCSPISGHRSVSWYQQTPGQGLQFLFEYFSETQRNKGNFPGRFSGRQFSNSRSEMNVSTLELGDSALYLCASSPREGVSTDTQYFGPGTRLTVL.